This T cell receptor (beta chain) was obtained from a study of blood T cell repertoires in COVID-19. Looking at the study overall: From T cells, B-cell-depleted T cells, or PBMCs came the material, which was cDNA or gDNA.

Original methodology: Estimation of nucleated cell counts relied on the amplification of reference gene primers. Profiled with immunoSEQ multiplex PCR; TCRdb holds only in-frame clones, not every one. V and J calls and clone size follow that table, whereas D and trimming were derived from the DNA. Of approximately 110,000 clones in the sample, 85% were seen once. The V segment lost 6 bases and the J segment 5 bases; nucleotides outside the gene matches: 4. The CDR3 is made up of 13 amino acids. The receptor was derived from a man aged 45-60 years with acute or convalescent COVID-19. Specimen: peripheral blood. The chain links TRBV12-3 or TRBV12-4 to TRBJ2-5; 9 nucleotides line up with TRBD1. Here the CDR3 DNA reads TGTGCCAGCAGCGGACAGGGGTTTGAGACCCAGTACTTC. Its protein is CASSGQGFETQYF.